The 23 T cell receptor beta chains given below trace back to one sample, sequenced in a study of blood T cell repertoires in COVID-19 (dated by TCRdb to 2019 to 2021). The library was produced with the immunoSEQ multiplex PCR assay. TCRdb re-hosts the immuneACCESS table, in-frame sequences only. Its copies lack some clones; in the studies checked, an unresolved V gene accounts for under half of them, and the cause for the rest is not known. The sample contains 150,000 to 200,000 clones, 60% to 85% of them found a single time. The ten largest clonotypes hold roughly 8% of the sample. The sequencing input was peripheral blood. These receptors came from an older woman with COVID-19, enrolled during active disease.

The chain has TRBV30 and TRBJ1-6; D is unclear. Trimming stripped 4 bases from V and 10 bases from J, with 11 bases between. The CDR3 has 12 residues. Germline-derived CDR1 and CDR2 are GTSNPN and SVGIG (reference sequence). The CDR3 bases are TGTGCCTGGACGCCAGGAGGATCACCCCTCCACTTT. Protein product: CAWTPGGSPLHF.

The gene calls are TRBV7-9 and TRBJ1-1; 9 bases agree with TRBD1. CDR1 and CDR2 from the germline V gene are SEHNR and FQNEAQ (reference sequence). V dropped 5 bases and J dropped 1; count of bases not matched to a gene: 5. The CDR3 is 15 amino acids. The CDR3 loop reads CASSHGDRENTEAFF. CDR3 DNA sequence: TGTGCCAGCAGCCATGGGGACAGGGAGAACACTGAAGCTTTCTTT.

V usage is TRBV18 and J usage is TRBJ1-4; a possible D gene is TRBD1 (5 bases). The CDR3 covers 13 residues. From germline, CDR1 is KGHSH and CDR2 LQKENI. Trimming removed 0 bases at V and 7 bases at J, with 6 bases between. CDR3 region: CASSPPTAEKLFF. Here the CDR3 DNA reads TGTGCCAGCTCACCACCGACAGCTGAAAAACTGTTTTTT. Complete variable domain (other parts from reference TRBV18 and TRBJ1-4): NAGVMQNPRHLVRRRGQEARLRCSPMKGHSHVYWYRQLPEEGLKFMVYLQKENIIDESGMPKERFSAEFPKEGPSILRIQQVVRGDSAAYFCASSPPTAEKLFFGSGTQLSVL.

This clone was seen ten or more times. This chain connects TRBV7-9 to TRBJ1-2, with 9 nucleotides matching TRBD1. The length of the CDR3 is 16 residues. Germline lookup yields CDR1 SEHNR and CDR2 FQNEAQ (reference sequence). V trimming: 2 bases; J trimming: 0 bases; junction bases outside the gene matches: 4. CDR3 nucleotides: TGTGCCAGCAGCTTACTCCGGGACAGGGCTAACTATGGCTACACCTTC. Translating it yields CASSLLRDRANYGYTF.

The rearrangement joins TRBV20-1 to TRBJ2-7; D is perhaps TRBD2 (5 bases). Trimming took 4 bases from V and 9 from J, leaving 13 bases between them. The germline V gene encodes CDR1 DFQATT and CDR2 SNEGSKA (reference sequence). The CDR3 is 11 amino acids. The CDR3 here is CSAMVDGGQYF. The CDR3 DNA follows: TGCAGTGCTATGGTGGACGGAGGGCAGTACTTC.

The chain employs TRBV19 and TRBJ1-5; no clear D. The CDR3 totals 13 residues. CDR1 and CDR2 from the germline V gene are LNHDA and SQIVND (reference sequence). Trimming removed 8 bases from V and 4 bases from J, with 12 bases in between. This chain's CDR3 is CASGEGTNQPQHF. CDR3 coding DNA: TGTGCCAGTGGAGAGGGAACAAATCAGCCCCAGCATTTT. The variable domain in full, completed from reference TRBV19 and TRBJ1-5, reads DGGITQSPKYLFRKEGQNVTLSCEQNLNHDAMYWYRQDPGQGLRLIYYSQIVNDFQKGDIAEGYSVSREKKESFPLTVTSAQKNPTAFYLCASGEGTNQPQHFGDGTRLSIL.

J is TRBJ2-1 and V is TRBV7-3; 12 bases align to TRBD2. The germline gives CDR1 SGHTA, CDR2 FQGTGA. The CDR3 is 15 amino acids. V shed 5 bases, J shed 8 bases, and the junction held 7 bases outside the gene matches. The CDR3 sequence is CASSTRLAGVDEQFF. Here the CDR3 DNA reads TGTGCCAGCAGCACGCGACTAGCGGGAGTGGATGAGCAGTTCTTC.

The chain combines TRBV4-3 with TRBJ2-7; maybe TRBD2 (6 bases). The CDR3 extends over 19 amino acids. Germline assignment: CDR1 LGHNA and CDR2 YSLEER. V shed 0 bases and J shed 3 bases, with 24 bases lying between them. Here the CDR3 DNA reads TGCGCCAGCAGCCAAGACTTCGGCAGGCTGGACGGGAGAATCTACGAGCAGTACTTC. This translates into CASSQDFGRLDGRIYEQYF.

This clone showed up just once. The chain has TRBV3-1 (or the pseudogene TRBV3-2) and TRBJ2-6, with D perhaps TRBD2 (6 bases). V gave up 4 bases and J gave up 4 bases, with 23 bases separating them. In germline, CDR1 is LGHDT, CDR2 YNNKEL (reference sequence). This CDR3 has 19 residues. This CDR3 reads CASSPLRQGPGGGANVLTF. The CDR3, as DNA: TGTGCCAGCAGCCCGTTACGACAAGGCCCCGGAGGGGGGGCCAACGTCCTGACTTTC.

V gene TRBV5-1 combines with J gene TRBJ2-3, with 8 bases lining up with TRBD2. The CDR3 consists of 18 residues. From germline, CDR1 is SGHRS and CDR2 YFSETQ. V trimming: 1 base; J trimming: 0 bases; junction bases outside the gene matches: 10. The CDR3 DNA follows: TGCGCCAGCAGCTTGCACCCCCAGCGGGAGCCGAGCACAGATACGCAGTATTTT. This encodes CASSLHPQREPSTDTQYF.

This clone was observed a handful of times. The V and J genes are TRBV7-9 and TRBJ2-3; 9 nucleotides match TRBD2. Trimming removed 4 bases from V and 0 bases from J; junction bases left unmatched: 14. Germline V gene sequence: CDR1 SEHNR, CDR2 FQNEAQ (reference sequence). The CDR3 spans 19 residues. In DNA, the CDR3 is TGTGCCAGCAGCTACCCCCCAGTGACTAGCGGTATTAGCACAGATACGCAGTATTTT. Its translation is CASSYPPVTSGISTDTQYF.

A few counts support this clone. V usage is TRBV20-1 and J usage is TRBJ2-2, with D tentatively TRBD2 (6 bases). Deletions cut 3 bases from V and 2 bases from J, with 10 bases between. This CDR3 has 14 residues. The V gene's germline CDR1 is DFQATT and CDR2 SNEGSKA (reference sequence). This CDR3 reads CSASPGLNTGELFF. As DNA, the CDR3 is TGCAGTGCTAGTCCGGGACTTAACACCGGGGAGCTGTTTTTT.

The chain carries TRBV19 and TRBJ1-2, with 8 bases aligning to TRBD1. J was trimmed by 7 bases and V by 5 bases; bases with no gene match: 6. The CDR3 sequence is 13 residues long. Germline CDR1 and CDR2: LNHDA and SQIVND (reference sequence). The chain's CDR3 is CASSQDRVGGYTF. The CDR3 region has the DNA TGTGCCAGTAGTCAGGACAGGGTTGGTGGCTACACCTTC.

Only a few counts were recorded for this clone. The same CDR3 arises from other DNA sequences in this sample as well. V gene TRBV5-1 combines with J gene TRBJ2-1; TRBD2 matches 10 bases. With 6 bases clipped from V and 3 bases from J, the junction kept 3 bases outside the gene matches. Germline V gene data show CDR1 as SGHRS and CDR2 as YFSETQ. The CDR3 runs 14 residues. The CDR3 loop reads CASTASGGYNEQFF. For the CDR3, the DNA is TGCGCCAGCACGGCTAGCGGGGGCTACAATGAGCAGTTCTTC.

The chain has TRBV5-1 and TRBJ1-4; TRBD1 aligns across 8 bases. CDR1 is SGHRS and CDR2 is YFSETQ in the germline V gene. With 1 base clipped from V and 2 bases from J, the junction kept 4 bases outside the gene matches. The CDR3 contains 16 residues. This CDR3 is CASSLQGAVTNEKLFF. CDR3 sequence (DNA): TGCGCCAGCAGCTTGCAGGGGGCGGTCACTAATGAAAAACTGTTTTTT.

The J gene is TRBJ2-5, the V gene TRBV28; unclear D gene. The germline V gene encodes CDR1 MDHEN and CDR2 SYDVKM. Trimming left V 6 bases short and J 8 bases short, with 19 bases between. This CDR3 has 14 amino acids. Here the CDR3 DNA reads TGTGCCAGCAGCTCCACCAACCAACTTTTTACCCAGTACTTC. It translates to CASSSTNQLFTQYF. Full variable domain (remainder filled in from reference TRBV28 and TRBJ2-5): DVKVTQSSRYLVKRTGEKVFLECVQDMDHENMFWYRQDPGLGLRLIYFSYDVKMKEKGDIPEGYSVSREKKERFSLILESASTNQTSMYLCASSSTNQLFTQYFGPGTRLLVL.

The CDR3 here is CASSVSGTNIGGSYEQYF. CDR3 DNA sequence: TGTGCCAGTAGTGTGAGCGGGACTAATATAGGTGGCTCCTACGAGCAGTACTTC. The J gene is TRBJ2-7, the V gene TRBV19; TRBD2 matches 7 bases. The J segment lost 0 bases and the V segment lost 5 bases, leaving 16 bases of the junction unmatched. Germline CDR1 is LNHDA and CDR2 is SQIVND (reference sequence). The CDR3 spans 18 residues.

The rearrangement links TRBV5-5 to TRBJ2-7, with 7 bases aligning to TRBD2. Germline V gene sequence: CDR1 SGHKS, CDR2 YYEKEE (reference sequence). V lost 5 bases, J lost 0 bases, and 2 bases stayed unmatched. The CDR3 is 13 residues long. This CDR3 reads CASSASGSYEQYF. The CDR3 DNA is TGTGCCAGCAGTGCTAGCGGCTCCTACGAGCAGTACTTC.

This clone was seen only a few times. This CDR3 is CASSTRTSGGVNEQFF. The CDR3 nucleotides read TGTGCCAGCTCAACGCGGACTAGCGGAGGGGTAAATGAGCAGTTCTTC. The rearrangement joins TRBV18 to TRBJ2-1; TRBD2 agrees at 10 bases. J lost 7 bases, V lost 5 bases, and 11 bases had no gene match. Germline V gene lookup returns CDR1 KGHSH and CDR2 LQKENI. This CDR3 has 16 amino acids.

The chain recombines TRBV24-1 with TRBJ2-1; D may be TRBD1 (5 bases). Trimming removed 3 bases from V and 1 base from J, with 9 bases in between. The CDR3 sequence is 15 residues long. In germline, CDR1 is KGHDR, CDR2 SFDVKD. This CDR3 is CATSDTGRSYNEQFF. The CDR3 DNA reads TGTGCCACCAGTGATACAGGCAGATCCTACAATGAGCAGTTCTTC.

This chain connects TRBV18 to TRBJ1-5; 7 bases agree with TRBD1. Germline CDR1 and CDR2: KGHSH and LQKENI. The CDR3 consists of 16 residues. Trimming cost V 7 bases and J 4 bases; bases outside gene matches: 13. The CDR3 reads CASCGDPTGRNQPQHF. CDR3 sequence (DNA): TGTGCCAGCTGCGGCGATCCGACAGGGAGAAATCAGCCCCAGCATTTT.

The chain has TRBV3-1 (or the pseudogene TRBV3-2) and TRBJ1-6; D unresolved. Deletions cut 1 base from V and 6 bases from J, with 7 bases between. The CDR3 sequence is 14 residues long. CDR1 and CDR2 from the germline V gene are LGHDT and YNNKEL (reference sequence). CDR3 DNA: TGTGCCAGCAGCCAAGTTGGGAGTAATTCACCCCTCCACTTT. Protein sequence: CASSQVGSNSPLHF.

V gene TRBV11-2 combines with J gene TRBJ2-2; maybe TRBD1 (5 bases). The CDR3 sequence is 16 residues long. Trimming took off 6 bases at V and 6 bases at J, with 20 bases between the two ends. In germline, CDR1 is SGHAT, CDR2 FQNNGV. CDR3 in amino acids: CASRRRVLSTSGELFF. DNA for the CDR3: TGTGCCAGCAGACGCAGGGTACTCAGCACCTCCGGGGAGCTGTTTTTT.